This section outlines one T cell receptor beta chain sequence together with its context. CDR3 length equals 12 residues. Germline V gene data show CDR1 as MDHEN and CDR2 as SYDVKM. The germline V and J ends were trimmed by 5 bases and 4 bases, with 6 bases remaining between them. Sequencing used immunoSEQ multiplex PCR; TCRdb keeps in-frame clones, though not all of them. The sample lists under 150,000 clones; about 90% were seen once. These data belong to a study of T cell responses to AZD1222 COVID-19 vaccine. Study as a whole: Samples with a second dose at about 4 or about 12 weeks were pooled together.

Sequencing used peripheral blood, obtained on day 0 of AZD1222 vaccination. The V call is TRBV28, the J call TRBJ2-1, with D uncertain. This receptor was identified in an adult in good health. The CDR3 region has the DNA TGTGCCAGCAGTCGGGCATACAATGAGCAGTTCTTC. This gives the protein CASSRAYNEQFF.